This is a list of T cell receptor beta chains from one sample in a study of post-analysis software for immune sequencing data. In TCRdb, the PCR reads were re-called with MiXCR into one record per CDR3 protein. The sample has roughly 800,000 distinct CDR3 sequences; about 43% are singletons. The source material was blood. All receptors come from a girl between 10 and 17 years old with multiple sclerosis. CDR3s include the opening cysteine and the closing phenylalanine or tryptophan. The D gene is left open where the match is weak. Clone size, where shown, is once, few, many, or a class for clones that have expanded.

>TRBJ2-2|NA|TRBV7-9|TRBD2
CASSFREGTSTGELFF
TGTGCCAGCAGCTTCCGGGAGGGCACCAGCACCGGGGAGCTGTTTTTT
>TRBJ2-1|few|TRBV4-3|NA
CASSQDGGPSSYNEQFF
TGCGCCAGCAGCCAAGATGGCGGGCCTAGCTCCTACAATGAGCAGTTCTTC
>TRBJ2-7|NA|TRBV20-1|NA
CRASGSGQEGAEQYF
TGCCGTGCTAGTGGGTCCGGGCAGGAAGGTGCTGAGCAGTACTTC
>TRBJ2-5|once|TRBV12-3/TRBV12-4|TRBD1
CASSLFRGQGRETQYF
TGTGCCAGCAGTTTATTCCGTGGACAGGGGAGAGAGACCCAGTACTTC
>TRBJ1-2|few|TRBV12-3/TRBV12-4|NA
CASSSPGEGDYGYTF
TGTGCCAGCAGCTCTCCCGGGGAAGGGGACTATGGCTACACCTTC
>TRBJ2-7|NA|TRBV4-1|TRBD1
CASSPAGTGGEVSYEQYF
TGCGCCAGCAGCCCAGCCGGGACAGGGGGCGAAGTCTCCTACGAGCAGTACTTC
>TRBJ2-5|NA|TRBV28|TRBD2
CASSHLTSATQETQYF
TGTGCCAGCAGCCATCTAACTAGCGCGACACAAGAGACCCAGTACTTC
>TRBJ2-7|few|TRBV7-9|NA
CASSLGLTRDEQYF
TGTGCCAGCAGCTTAGGGCTGACTAGAGACGAGCAGTACTTC
>TRBJ2-6|NA|TRBV6-5|TRBD1
CASSYSVATGTGSGANVLTF
TGTGCCAGCAGTTACTCCGTGGCGACAGGGACGGGCTCTGGGGCCAACGTCCTGACTTTC
>TRBJ2-7|NA|TRBV10-3|NA
CAISDLEGQTSYEQYF
TGTGCCATCAGTGACCTGGAGGGACAGACTTCCTACGAGCAGTACTTC
>TRBJ2-6|few|TRBV7-9|NA
CASSLDRVTGANVLTF
TGTGCCAGCAGCTTAGACAGGGTCACTGGGGCCAACGTCCTGACTTTC
>TRBJ2-7|few|TRBV27|TRBD2
CASSLSPPSGGAYEQYF
TGTGCCAGCAGTTTATCCCCCCCCTCCGGGGGGGCCTACGAGCAGTACTTC
>TRBJ1-1|NA|TRBV2|NA
CASSLRPEAFF
TGTGCCAGCAGTTTAAGACCTGAAGCTTTCTTT
>TRBJ1-1|NA|TRBV5-1|NA
CASSWIHEGGDTEAFF
TGCGCCAGCAGCTGGATCCACGAGGGTGGGGACACTGAAGCTTTCTTT
>TRBJ2-3|NA|TRBV29-1|TRBD2
CSVEDPSGPFWDTQYF
TGCAGCGTTGAAGACCCTAGCGGCCCCTTCTGGGATACGCAGTATTTT
>TRBJ2-1|NA|TRBV5-6|TRBD1
CANRRGQGTYNEQFF
TGTGCCAATAGGAGGGGACAGGGGACGTACAATGAGCAGTTCTTC
>TRBJ2-7|NA|TRBV27|NA
CASSLGSRMGEQYF
TGTGCCAGCAGTTTAGGAAGCCGAATGGGCGAGCAGTACTTC
>TRBJ2-1|NA|TRBV4-1|NA
CASSQEGFVQFF
TGCGCCAGCAGCCAAGAAGGATTCGTACAGTTCTTC
>TRBJ2-3|NA|TRBV12-3/TRBV12-4|NA
CASSFEAYTQYF
TGTGCCAGCAGTTTTGAAGCGTATACGCAGTATTTT
>TRBJ2-3|NA|TRBV9|TRBD1
CASSARTGEITDTQYF
TGTGCCAGCAGCGCGAGGACAGGGGAGATCACAGATACGCAGTATTTT
>TRBJ2-5|few|TRBV7-2|NA
CASSSRTGTGASKQYF
TGTGCCAGCAGCTCGCGGACCGGGACCGGAGCTAGTAAGCAGTACTTC
>TRBJ2-4|few|TRBV14|NA
CASSQVGTLAKNIQYF
TGTGCCAGCAGCCAAGTAGGGACCCTAGCCAAAAACATTCAGTACTTC
>TRBJ2-7|NA|TRBV5-1|NA
CASSYDLLSYEQYF
TGCGCCAGCAGCTACGACCTCTTATCCTACGAGCAGTACTTC
>TRBJ2-7|NA|TRBV29-1|TRBD2
CSVGVAGFGVYNEQYF
TGCAGCGTTGGGGTAGCGGGATTTGGGGTTTACAATGAGCAGTACTTC
>TRBJ1-2|NA|TRBV2|NA
CASRGSVDGYTF
TGTGCCAGCAGGGGTAGTGTCGATGGCTACACCTTC
>TRBJ2-7|NA|TRBV4-3|NA
CASSRKAAGNYEQYF
TGCGCCAGCAGCCGTAAGGCGGCAGGGAACTACGAGCAGTACTTC
>TRBJ2-1|NA|TRBV6-2/TRBV6-3|TRBD1
CASTETGVGEQFF
TGTGCCAGCACTGAAACAGGGGTGGGTGAGCAGTTCTTC
>TRBJ2-3|few|TRBV7-2|TRBD2
CASSLRLGGRASRADTQYF
TGTGCCAGCAGCTTACGTCTGGGCGGGAGGGCCAGCCGGGCAGATACGCAGTATTTT
>TRBJ2-1|few|TRBV5-1|TRBD1
CASSVNRGTIDNEQFF
TGCGCCAGCAGCGTAAACAGGGGTACCATAGACAATGAGCAGTTCTTC
>TRBJ2-7|NA|TRBV28|NA
CASSLGSQGLGEQYF
TGTGCCAGCAGTTTAGGGTCGCAGGGTTTGGGGGAGCAGTACTTC
>TRBJ2-7|NA|TRBV15|NA
CATSISGLSYEQYF
TGTGCCACCAGCATTAGTGGTCTATCCTACGAGCAGTACTTC
>TRBJ2-5|once|TRBV7-8|NA
CASSHPAGRETQYF
TGTGCCAGCAGCCATCCCGCGGGTCGGGAGACCCAGTACTTC
>TRBJ2-3|few|TRBV13|NA
CASSLGSRGDTQYF
TGTGCCAGCAGCTTAGGCTCGCGGGGTGATACGCAGTATTTT
>TRBJ1-2|few|TRBV6-2/TRBV6-3|TRBD1
CASSDAAGTERNGYTF
TGTGCCAGCAGTGACGCAGCCGGGACAGAGAGAAATGGCTACACCTTC
>TRBJ2-1|many|TRBV7-3|NA
CASSLGAGLDNEQFF
TGTGCCAGCAGCTTAGGGGCGGGACTCGACAATGAGCAGTTCTTC
>TRBJ2-3|few|TRBV7-2|TRBD2
CASSLRASGMRTDTQYF
TGTGCCAGCAGCCTAAGGGCTAGCGGGATGCGCACAGATACGCAGTATTTT
>TRBJ1-2|few|TRBV7-9|NA
CASSGSTLNYGYTF
TGTGCCAGCAGCGGATCGACACTGAACTATGGCTACACCTTC
>TRBJ1-2|NA|TRBV7-2|NA
CASSLVRSHGYTF
TGTGCCAGCAGCTTAGTCAGAAGTCATGGCTACACCTTC
>TRBJ1-2|NA|TRBV9|NA
CASSVSGGTNYGYTF
TGTGCCAGCAGCGTATCCGGGGGAACTAACTATGGCTACACCTTC
>TRBJ1-4|NA|TRBV11-3|NA
CASSYGAYEKLFF
TGTGCCAGCAGCTATGGGGCCTATGAAAAACTGTTTTTT
>TRBJ2-7|NA|TRBV20-1|NA
CSASMEGGSEQYF
TGCAGTGCTAGTATGGAGGGGGGCAGCGAGCAGTACTTC